The 22 T cell receptor beta chains reported below all come from one sample, sequenced in a study of T cell responses to AZD1222 COVID-19 vaccine. Produced via immunoSEQ multiplex PCR; TCRdb's table is partial and in-frame only. The table lists 170,000 or so clones, 90% to 95% of them singletons. The specimen comprised peripheral blood, sampled 28 days after the second dose of the MenACWY control vaccine. The receptors shown here come from an adult who received the MenACWY meningococcal vaccine as a control.

V usage is TRBV3-1 (or the pseudogene TRBV3-2) and J usage is TRBJ2-3; no reliable D call. Per the germline V gene, CDR1 is LGHDT and CDR2 is YNNKEL (reference sequence). The CDR3 loop spans 15 amino acids. V was trimmed by 5 bases and J by 0 bases, leaving 12 bases between them. CDR3 protein: CASSERPVSTDTQYF. For the CDR3, the DNA is TGTGCCAGCAGCGAGAGACCGGTGAGCACAGATACGCAGTATTTT.

The CDR3, as DNA: TGTGCCGTTGGGCGGTGGGGTGCAACTAATGAAAAACTGTTTTTT. Residues: CAVGRWGATNEKLFF. The J gene is TRBJ1-4, the V gene TRBV6-5; no firm D call. V lost 11 bases to trimming and J lost 0 bases, with 16 bases between them. In germline, CDR1 is MNHEY, CDR2 SVGAGI. The CDR3 consists of 15 residues.

V usage is TRBV6-6 and J usage is TRBJ2-2; D call uncertain. Trimming left V 2 bases short and J 4 bases short, with 8 bases between. Germline V CDR1 and CDR2: MNHNY, SVGAGI (reference sequence). The CDR3 is 14 amino acids. The CDR3 bases are TGTGCCAGCAGTTACGGCTACATCACCGGGGAGCTGTTTTTT. It yields the protein CASSYGYITGELFF.

CDR3 residues: CASGDRGRVGAIEAFF. CDR3 bases: TGTGCCAGCGGGGACAGGGGGCGCGTGGGGGCTATTGAAGCTTTCTTT. The rearrangement links TRBV2 to TRBJ1-1; TRBD1 matches at 12 bases. The CDR3 length is 16 residues. Trimming removed 8 bases from V and 7 bases from J; junction bases left unmatched: 14. CDR1 SNHLY and CDR2 FYNNEI come from the germline V gene. Looking up the rest from reference TRBV2 and TRBJ1-1 gives the full variable domain: EPEVTQTPSHQVTQMGQEVILRCVPISNHLYFYWYRQILGQKVEFLVSFYNNEISEKSEIFDDQFSVERPDGSNFTLKIRSTKLEDSAMYFCASGDRGRVGAIEAFFGQGTRLTVV.

This sequence joins TRBV18 and TRBJ2-7, with 9 bases lining up with TRBD1. V was pared by 0 bases and J by 1 base, with 4 bases of the junction left unmatched. Per germline, CDR1 KGHSH and CDR2 LQKENI. There are 16 residues in the CDR3. CDR3 sequence (DNA): TGTGCCAGCTCACCACCGGTTGGGACAGGGTCCTACGAGCAGTACTTC. Translating it yields CASSPPVGTGSYEQYF.

This clone appeared a single time. This chain joins TRBV5-8 and TRBJ2-1; 12 bases fit TRBD2. Germline V gene data show CDR1 as SGHTS and CDR2 as YDEGEE. This CDR3 spans 16 amino acids. Trimming removed 1 base from V and 4 bases from J; junction bases left unmatched: 3. CDR3 loop: CASSLFTSGGYNEQFF. CDR3 DNA: TGTGCCAGCAGCTTGTTCACTAGCGGGGGGTACAATGAGCAGTTCTTC.

This rearrangement joins TRBV4-1 to TRBJ1-5; TRBD1 matches 8 bases. V was clipped by 2 bases and J by 2 bases; unmatched bases: 2. CDR1 and CDR2 from the germline V gene are MGHRA and YSYEKL. CDR3 length: 15 amino acids. CDR3 amino acids: CASSQWDRRNQPQHF. In nucleotides, the CDR3 is TGCGCCAGCAGCCAATGGGACAGGCGCAATCAGCCCCAGCATTTT.

Of note for this clone: Other DNA sequences of this sample code for an identical CDR3. The chain employs TRBV25-1 and TRBJ2-5, with D perhaps matching TRBD1 (6 bases). V was cut by 5 bases and J by 5 bases, with 12 bases left in between. The germline gives CDR1 MGHDK, CDR2 SYGVNS. The CDR3 has 13 amino acids. CDR3 bases: TGTGCCAGCAGTCGGCGAACAGGGGAGACCCAGTACTTC. It yields the protein CASSRRTGETQYF.

The chain joins TRBV10-3 to TRBJ2-2, with 9 positions matching TRBD1. V shed 6 bases, J shed 2 bases, and the junction held 10 bases outside the gene matches. Per the germline V gene, CDR1 is ENHRY and CDR2 is SYGVKD. There are 17 residues in the CDR3. The CDR3, as DNA: TGTGCCATCAGCGGATCTAACAGGGGGCCCAACACCGGGGAGCTGTTTTTT. It codes for CAISGSNRGPNTGELFF.

The chain carries TRBV18 and TRBJ2-7; 8 nucleotides align to TRBD1. The V segment lost 2 bases and the J segment 2 bases; nucleotides outside the gene matches: 5. Germline assignment: CDR1 KGHSH and CDR2 LQKENI. The CDR3 totals 15 residues. CDR3 sequence: CASSPTTGGPYEQYF. The CDR3 nucleotides read TGTGCCAGCTCACCAACAACAGGGGGTCCCTACGAGCAGTACTTC.

The chain joins TRBV29-1 to TRBJ1-2; 8 nucleotides line up with TRBD1. CDR3 size: 15 residues. Unmatched junction bases numbered 8, after V lost 3 bases and J lost 2 bases. Germline CDR1 SQVTM, CDR2 ANQGSEA. The CDR3 DNA reads as TGCAGCGTTGAGGGGCGGGACAGGTTCAACTATGGCTACACCTTC. This gives the protein CSVEGRDRFNYGYTF.

This rearrangement joins TRBV18 to TRBJ2-5; D unresolved. CDR3 length equals 12 residues. Germline assignment: CDR1 KGHSH and CDR2 LQKENI. Between the trimmed V and J ends, which lost 2 bases and 1 base, there was a span of 2 bases. The CDR3 protein is CASSPSQETQYF. DNA of the CDR3: TGTGCCAGCTCACCATCCCAAGAGACCCAGTACTTC.

The chain recombines TRBV5-4 with TRBJ2-3; TRBD2 agrees at 8 bases. Germline-derived CDR1 and CDR2 are SGHNT and YYREEE (reference sequence). The ends lost 4 bases at V and 2 bases at J; junction bases unmatched: 6. This CDR3 has 15 amino acids. CDR3: CASSPSGSLTDTQYF. CDR3 bases: TGTGCCAGCAGCCCTAGCGGGTCCCTCACAGATACGCAGTATTTT.

The chain recombines TRBV2 with TRBJ2-7, with D possibly called TRBD1 or TRBD2 (6 bases each). V was clipped by 4 bases and J by 1 base, with 23 bases between them. The germline gives CDR1 SNHLY, CDR2 FYNNEI. The CDR3 consists of 18 residues. CDR3 sequence (DNA): TGTGCCAGCAGTGCCCTCGGAGGGAGAATCAGGGGTTCCTACGAGCAGTACTTC. Protein sequence: CASSALGGRIRGSYEQYF.

The chain has TRBV18 and TRBJ1-1, with D unresolved. V was pared by 1 base and J by 7 bases, with 10 bases between. The CDR3 runs 13 residues. Germline lookup yields CDR1 KGHSH and CDR2 LQKENI. The CDR3 is CASSPRKQFEAFF. CDR3 coding DNA: TGTGCCAGCTCACCACGAAAACAGTTTGAAGCTTTCTTT.

The chain joins TRBV12-5 to TRBJ1-3; no clear D. The CDR3 loop spans 14 amino acids. Germline loops: CDR1 LGHNT, CDR2 FRNRAP. The V and J ends lost 1 base and 1 base respectively, with 5 bases between them. CDR3 coding DNA: TGTGCTAGTGGTTTGGAAGCTTCTGGAAACACCATATATTTT. Translated, it gives CASGLEASGNTIYF.

V and J are TRBV5-1 and TRBJ1-2; no clear D. This CDR3 contains 15 residues. Germline V gives CDR1 SGHRS, CDR2 YFSETQ. V was trimmed by 0 bases and J by 0 bases, leaving 9 bases between them. CDR3 bases: TGCGCCAGCAGCTTGGGAAACGCCGCTAACTATGGCTACACCTTC. Encoded protein: CASSLGNAANYGYTF. The variable domain in full, with the rest retrieved from reference TRBV5-1 and TRBJ1-2, is KAGVTQTPRYLIKTRGQQVTLSCSPISGHRSVSWYQQTPGQGLQFLFEYFSETQRNKGNFPGRFSGRQFSNSRSEMNVSTLELGDSALYLCASSLGNAANYGYTFGSGTRLTVV.

The rearrangement links TRBV6-5 to TRBJ1-1; D is unresolved. This CDR3 comprises 13 residues. Deletions cut 5 bases from V and 0 bases from J, with 7 bases between. Germline CDR1 MNHEY, CDR2 SVGAGI. The CDR3 protein is CASSLQLNTEAFF. For the CDR3, the DNA is TGTGCCAGCAGTCTCCAATTGAACACTGAAGCTTTCTTT.

The rearrangement joins TRBV27 to TRBJ2-7; TRBD2 is a possible D gene (5 bases). V was shortened by 8 bases and J by 0 bases, with 11 bases between the two germline ends. This CDR3 region has 13 residues. Germline lookup yields CDR1 MNHEY and CDR2 SMNVEV (reference sequence). CDR3 nucleotide sequence: TGTGCCAGCGGCTCCGGGGTCTCCTACGAGCAGTACTTC. This codes for CASGSGVSYEQYF.

This clone was recorded many times. The CDR3 DNA reads as TGTGCCAGCAGTGAGGGGACAGGGGGCACAGATACGCAGTATTTT. This encodes CASSEGTGGTDTQYF. The rearrangement joins TRBV6-4 to TRBJ2-3; 10 nucleotides align to TRBD1. The germline CDR1 and CDR2 sequences are MRHNA and SNTAGT. The CDR3 consists of 15 residues. V was pared by 3 bases and J by 1 base, with 1 base of the junction left unmatched.

This chain uses TRBV6-5 with TRBJ1-5; 9 nucleotides line up with TRBD1. The CDR3 spans 13 residues. Germline assignment: CDR1 MNHEY and CDR2 SVGAGI. V dropped 11 bases and J dropped 6; count of bases not matched to a gene: 8. The CDR3 reads CAGRTGDVQPQHF. The CDR3 coding sequence is TGTGCCGGACGGACAGGGGATGTTCAGCCCCAGCATTTT.

To note about this clone: This same CDR3 is encoded by further DNA sequences in the sample. In DNA form, the CDR3 reads TGTGCCAGTAGTAAACAGGGGAACACTGAAGCTTTCTTT. Amino acid sequence: CASSKQGNTEAFF. V and J are TRBV19 and TRBJ1-1; TRBD1 might be the D (6 bases). With 4 bases removed from V and 1 base from J, the gap between germline ends came to 7 bases. The CDR3 has 13 residues. Germline V gene lookup returns CDR1 LNHDA and CDR2 SQIVND (reference sequence).